These 8 T cell receptor beta chains were sequenced from one sample in a study of blood T cells in healthy people across ages. Using a J-beta primer mix together with a sample-barcoded 5' primer, a second PCR was run for about 6 to 12 cycles. Using its own MiXCR run on the 5' RACE reads, TCRdb lists one record per CDR3 protein. The table shows over 1,500,000 distinct CDR3 sequences, with about 49% occurring only once. The sample comprised blood. These receptors all come from a woman aged 40 to 50 in good health.

The rearrangement joins TRBV20-1 to TRBJ1-2, with D possibly matching TRBD1 (5 bases). The CDR3 sequence is 16 residues long. Germline values: CDR1 DFQATT, CDR2 SNEGSKA (reference sequence). V was trimmed by 3 bases and J by 0 bases, leaving 17 bases between them. The CDR3 spells CSARDSWDGSNYGYTF. CDR3 coding DNA: TGCAGTGCTAGGGATTCGTGGGACGGCTCTAACTATGGCTACACCTTC.

The rearrangement uses TRBV20-1 and TRBJ2-1; D remains unclear. Trimming removed 1 base at V and 4 bases at J, with 8 bases between. This CDR3 is 13 amino acids long. Germline V gives CDR1 DFQATT, CDR2 SNEGSKA (reference sequence). The CDR3 region has the DNA TGCAGTGCTAGAGGATCCGGGTACAATGAGCAGTTCTTC. This translates into CSARGSGYNEQFF.

This clonotype was counted a few times. The chain couples TRBV4-3 to TRBJ2-5, with D maybe TRBD1 (5 bases). The end of the DNA fits TRBJ2-7 better, so the J call may be wrong. The CDR3 runs to 15 residues. The V gene's germline CDR1 is LGHNA and CDR2 YSLEER. Written as DNA, the CDR3 is TGCGCCAGCAGCCAAGAAAGGACACCTAAACCCGAGCAGTACTTC. It codes for CASSQERTPKPEQYF.

The chain is built from TRBV7-2 and TRBJ1-2; tentative D call: TRBD1 (6 bases). The length of the CDR3 is 15 residues. Germline loops: CDR1 SGHTA, CDR2 FQGNSA. V was cut by 5 bases and J by 8 bases, with 21 bases left in between. CDR3 DNA: TGTGCCAGCAGCCCTTTTGGGGGCCATAGTAGGGGCTACACCTTC. It yields the protein CASSPFGGHSRGYTF.

The chain couples TRBV29-1 to TRBJ1-1; D gene uncertain. CDR1 is SQVTM and CDR2 is ANQGSEA in the germline V gene. The length of the CDR3 is 11 residues. CDR3: CGAGPSTEAFF. The CDR3 nucleotides read TGCGGCGCCGGCCCGTCCACTGAAGCTTTCTTT. Complete variable domain (other parts from reference TRBV29-1 and TRBJ1-1): SAVISQKPSRDICQRGTSLTIQCQVDSQVTMMFWYRQQPGQSLTLIATANQGSEATYESGFVIDKFPISRPNLTFSTLTVSNMSPEDSSIYLCGAGPSTEAFFGQGTRLTVV.

The rearrangement uses TRBV5-1 and TRBJ2-5; D is ambiguous. The CDR3 totals 14 residues. V was pared by 4 bases and J by 4 bases, with 14 bases between. Germline loops: CDR1 SGHRS, CDR2 YFSETQ. The CDR3 loop reads CASSPSDWIETQYF. Here the CDR3 DNA reads TGCGCCAGCAGCCCTTCCGATTGGATAGAGACCCAGTACTTC.

This clonotype showed up just a few times. V gene TRBV7-9 combines with J gene TRBJ2-1, with TRBD1 matching over 7 bases. The CDR3 totals 16 residues. V trimming: 5 bases; J trimming: 4 bases; junction bases outside the gene matches: 11. Germline CDR1 reads SEHNR; CDR2 reads FQNEAQ (reference sequence). Here the CDR3 reads CASSPSGTALYNEQFF. Written as DNA, the CDR3 is TGTGCCAGCAGCCCCTCCGGGACAGCCCTTTACAATGAGCAGTTCTTC.

V and J are TRBV7-8 and TRBJ2-1, with TRBD1 identical over 9 bases. The germline V gene has CDR1 SGHVS and CDR2 FQNEAQ. The CDR3 contains 15 residues. Trimming cost V 5 bases and J 12 bases; bases outside gene matches: 14. This CDR3 reads CASSQRGQGPWGQFF. CDR3 nucleotides: TGTGCCAGCAGCCAAAGGGGACAGGGTCCGTGGGGGCAGTTCTTC.